This entry concerns a single T cell receptor beta chain. These data originate in a study of cytotoxic CD8 clonotypes in ibrutinib-treated CLL. V dropped 0 bases and J dropped 5 bases, with 6 bases sitting between them. Germline V lookup: CDR1 LGHNA, CDR2 YSLEER. The CDR3 consists of 13 residues. Clones were sequenced by immunoSEQ multiplex PCR, and TCRdb holds only the in-frame ones, with some missing. This sample has about 68,000 clones, with 68% found just once. Cryopreserved PBMCs supplied about 2 micrograms of genomic DNA for TCR beta libraries. The specimen was PBMCs, collected after 12 months of ibrutinib treatment. The chain carries TRBV4-3 and TRBJ2-3; D is undetermined. This clonotype was sampled from a human donor with chronic lymphocytic leukemia. As DNA, the CDR3 is TGCGCCAGCAGCCAAGACCGGCAAGATACGCAGTATTTT. Its translation: CASSQDRQDTQYF.